This T cell receptor beta chain was profiled in a study of cytomegalovirus exposure and HLA in healthy donors. The study's findings and limits: An Asian-associated ancestry cluster reportedly showed fewer N-insertions than the approximately 620-donor mean in a later analysis.

The PCR had 60 Vbeta and 13 Jbeta primers. TCRdb's copy holds only in-frame clones and misses some; the assay was immunoSEQ multiplex PCR. The sample table includes some 180,000 clones. Concerning this clone itself: As yet, its antigen is unknown.

The length of the CDR3 is 15 residues. Deletions cut 0 bases from V and 4 bases from J, with 10 bases between. Germline CDR1 LGHNA, CDR2 YNFKEQ. The sequence was obtained from a young man in good health and CMV-seronegative. Sequenced input: PBMCs. The V gene is TRBV4-2, the J gene TRBJ1-5; a possible D gene is TRBD1 (6 bases). The DNA for the CDR3 is TGTGCCAGCAGCCAAGAAGCAGGGGAGAATCAGCCCCAGCATTTT. Translating gives CASSQEAGENQPQHF.